This T cell receptor beta chain is from a study of blood T cell repertoires in COVID-19. The V gene's germline CDR1 is MNHEY and CDR2 SVGAGI. The length of the CDR3 is 16 residues. V shed 2 bases, J shed 7 bases, and the junction held 8 bases outside the gene matches. Repertoires were generated with immunoSEQ multiplex PCR, while TCRdb's copy carries only in-frame clones and drops some. The sample lists about 210,000 clones, approximately 80% occurring once. Seattle-derived patients entered the study during active infection and were followed longitudinally. The clonotype was recovered from an elderly woman with COVID-19, enrolled during active disease. This sequence joins TRBV6-5 and TRBJ1-4; TRBD1 matches 9 bases. What was sequenced was peripheral blood. CDR3 in DNA: TGTGCCAGCAGTTACGCCGCGACAGGGGGTTTTGAAAAACTGTTTTTT. Translating gives CASSYAATGGFEKLFF.